This is a list of T cell receptor beta chains from one sample in a study of identical twins. TCRdb fed the 5' RACE reads into MiXCR, producing one record per CDR3 protein. The sample includes hundreds of thousands of distinct CDR3 sequences, over 8.5% of them seen just once. The same sample was also used in a study of yellow fever vaccine responses in identical twins.

The sequencing input was PBMCs. Source of these receptors: a woman aged 18-29 years in good health. The CDR3 runs from the conserved cysteine through the conserved F or W. Each record gives: J gene, clone size, V gene, D gene, CDR3 protein, CDR3 DNA. A D gene is named only where the DNA matches it firmly. Not all rows give a size; the values are once, few, many and, for expanded clones, a class.

TRBJ2-7 NA TRBV6-1 TRBD1 CASSTPGRQGSYEQYF TGTGCCAGCAGCACCCCGGGGAGACAGGGATCCTACGAGCAGTACTTC
TRBJ2-3 many TRBV4-3 NA CASSQDTYTDTQYF TGCGCCAGCAGCCAGGACACCTACACAGATACGCAGTATTTT
TRBJ2-7 many TRBV20-1 NA CSAHSDSSYEQYF TGCAGTGCCCACTCAGACAGCTCCTACGAGCAGTACTTC
TRBJ2-1 few TRBV7-2 TRBD2 CASSLVGLAGIREQFF TGTGCCAGCAGCTTAGTGGGACTAGCGGGAATTCGTGAGCAGTTCTTC
TRBJ1-4 NA TRBV5-1 NA CASSILGADNEKLFF TGCGCCAGCAGCATTCTCGGGGCAGACAATGAAAAACTGTTTTTT
TRBJ2-1 NA TRBV28 NA CASSPPQRLVSYNEQFF TGTGCCAGCAGTCCCCCCCAACGCCTTGTATCGTACAATGAGCAGTTCTTC
TRBJ2-1 NA TRBV5-8 NA CASSRILGSNEQFF TGTGCCAGCAGCCGAATCCTGGGGTCCAATGAGCAGTTCTTC
TRBJ2-1 few TRBV15 NA CATSRGRLVEQFF TGTGCCACCAGCAGAGGAAGACTAGTTGAGCAGTTCTTC
TRBJ2-1 NA TRBV14 NA CASSQIITRGSSYNEQFF TGTGCCAGCAGCCAGATCATTACCCGGGGGAGCTCCTACAATGAGCAGTTCTTC
TRBJ2-1 NA TRBV6-1 NA CASNHDRGGRYNEQFF TGTGCCAGCAACCACGATAGGGGGGGACGCTACAATGAGCAGTTCTTC
TRBJ1-1 many TRBV14 NA CASSPLMNTEAFF TGTGCCAGCAGCCCACTGATGAACACTGAAGCTTTCTTT
TRBJ2-7 few TRBV30 NA CAWSDQGPYEQYF TGTGCCTGGAGTGACCAGGGACCCTACGAGCAGTACTTC
TRBJ1-2 many TRBV6-6 NA CASSYSNYGYTF TGTGCCAGCAGTTACTCGAACTATGGCTACACCTTC
TRBJ2-5 NA TRBV2 NA CARRQFQETQYF TGTGCCCGAAGACAGTTCCAAGAGACCCAGTACTTC
TRBJ2-5 NA TRBV7-9 NA CASSSASGETQYF TGTGCCAGCAGCTCTGCTTCTGGAGAGACCCAGTACTTC
TRBJ1-1 many TRBV7-9 NA CASSAVGSTEAFF TGTGCCAGCAGCGCAGTAGGTTCTACTGAAGCTTTCTTT
TRBJ2-2 few TRBV4-1 NA CASSLRGGSGAGELFF TGCGCCAGCAGCCTAAGAGGGGGGTCAGGGGCCGGGGAGCTGTTTTTT
TRBJ2-5 many TRBV15 NA CATSRPHLGQETQYF TGTGCCACCAGCAGACCCCATCTTGGGCAAGAGACCCAGTACTTC
TRBJ2-1 few TRBV20-1 NA CSARIGGPGLRLNNEQFF TGCAGTGCTAGAATCGGAGGGCCAGGGCTTAGACTGAACAATGAGCAGTTCTTC
TRBJ2-1 NA TRBV11-2 TRBD2 CASSSVSGGAGYNEQFF TGTGCCAGCAGCTCCGTTAGCGGGGGGGCGGGCTACAATGAGCAGTTCTTC
TRBJ2-3 many TRBV7-3 NA CASSPNLGSTDTQYF TGTGCCAGCAGCCCAAACTTGGGCAGCACAGATACGCAGTATTTT
TRBJ2-1 NA TRBV6-1 TRBD1 CASSKGTADRYNEQFF TGTGCCAGCAGTAAAGGGACAGCGGACCGTTACAATGAGCAGTTCTTC
TRBJ2-1 few TRBV4-2 TRBD1 CASSPRDRVMNEQFF TGTGCCAGCAGCCCCCGGGACAGGGTTATGAATGAGCAGTTCTTC
TRBJ2-7 NA TRBV28 NA CASSRTDWIYEQYF TGTGCCAGCAGTCGAACGGACTGGATCTACGAGCAGTACTTC
TRBJ2-3 few TRBV6-2/TRBV6-3 TRBD2 CASSSIRTSGSTDTQYF TGTGCCAGCAGTAGTATACGGACTAGCGGAAGCACAGATACGCAGTATTTT
TRBJ2-1 many TRBV20-1 TRBD2 CSARDQASGYNEQFF TGCAGTGCTAGAGATCAAGCTAGCGGATACAATGAGCAGTTCTTC
TRBJ2-5 few TRBV11-1 NA CASTTQSGPPVYLRTQYF TGTGCCAGCACCACCCAGTCGGGGCCCCCTGTGTATTTGCGGACCCAGTACTTC
TRBJ2-7 NA TRBV5-5 NA CASSPLGTQGYEQYF TGTGCCAGCAGCCCTTTGGGCACACAGGGCTACGAGCAGTACTTC
TRBJ2-3 NA TRBV30 TRBD2 CAWSTSGLAGRDTQYF TGTGCCTGGAGTACCTCGGGACTAGCGGGCCGAGATACGCAGTATTTT
TRBJ1-4 NA TRBV4-1 TRBD1 CASSQGQGGGEKLFF TGCGCCAGCAGCCAGGGACAGGGGGGAGGTGAAAAACTGTTTTTT
TRBJ2-1 few TRBV5-8 NA CASSLVRDWGEQFF TGTGCCAGCAGCTTGGTGAGGGATTGGGGTGAGCAGTTCTTC
TRBJ2-4 NA TRBV28 NA CASSPPRGNARGIQYF TGTGCCAGCAGTCCGCCAAGGGGTAATGCGCGGGGCATTCAGTACTTC
TRBJ2-7 NA TRBV5-6 NA CASSWGSDVDYEQYF TGTGCCAGCAGCTGGGGGTCCGACGTTGATTACGAGCAGTACTTC
TRBJ2-7 NA TRBV4-3 NA CASSQDRPSGEQYF TGCGCCAGCAGCCAAGATCGCCCATCGGGGGAGCAGTACTTC
TRBJ2-7 few TRBV20-1 NA CSAIKGISLYEQYF TGCAGTGCTATAAAGGGGATATCACTCTACGAGCAGTACTTC
TRBJ1-2 few TRBV28 NA CASSLVGYRGYTF TGTGCCAGCAGTTTAGTCGGGTACCGTGGCTACACCTTC
TRBJ2-3 NA TRBV5-4 NA CAITSSSTDTQYF TGTGCCATAACTAGTTCTAGCACAGATACGCAGTATTTT
TRBJ2-2 once TRBV7-9 TRBD2 CASSKGLAGANTGELFF TGTGCCAGCAGCAAGGGACTAGCGGGAGCGAACACCGGGGAGCTGTTTTTT
TRBJ2-7 NA TRBV18 NA CASSPGRSEQYF TGTGCCAGCTCACCAGGAAGGTCCGAGCAGTACTTC
TRBJ1-5 many TRBV4-1 NA CASSQGILGNQPQHF TGCGCCAGCAGCCAGGGGATTTTGGGCAATCAGCCCCAGCATTTT
TRBJ2-5 few TRBV5-6 NA CASSGNGRNLQETQYF TGTGCCAGCAGCGGGAATGGACGGAACCTCCAAGAGACCCAGTACTTC
TRBJ2-2 NA TRBV4-3 TRBD2 CASSQGTSGRGELFF TGCGCCAGCAGCCAAGGGACTAGCGGGAGAGGGGAGCTGTTTTTT
TRBJ2-5 NA TRBV6-2/TRBV6-3 NA CASSSGEWQETQYF TGTGCCAGCAGTTCTGGGGAGTGGCAAGAGACCCAGTACTTC